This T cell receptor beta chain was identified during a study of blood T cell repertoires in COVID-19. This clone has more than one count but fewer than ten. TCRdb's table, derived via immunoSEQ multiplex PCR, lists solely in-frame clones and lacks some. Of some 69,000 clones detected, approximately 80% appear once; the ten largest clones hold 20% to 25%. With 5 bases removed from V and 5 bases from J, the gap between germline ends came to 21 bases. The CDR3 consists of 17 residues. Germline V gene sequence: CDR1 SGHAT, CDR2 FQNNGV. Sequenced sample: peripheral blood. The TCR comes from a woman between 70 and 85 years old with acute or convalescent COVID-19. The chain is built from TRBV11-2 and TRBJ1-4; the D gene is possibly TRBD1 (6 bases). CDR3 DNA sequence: TGTGCCAGCAGCCTACTCGGGGGGGCAAATACCAATGAAAAACTGTTTTTT. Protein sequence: CASSLLGGANTNEKLFF.